The 27 T cell receptor beta chains reported below all come from one sample, sequenced in a study of T cells in Graves' hyperthyroidism and ophthalmopathy. The source material, RNA transcripts, was used to amplify TCR beta CDR3 regions. HTBI primers were the set used in a first-round RT-PCR of the TCR CDR3. Via MiXCR, TCRdb re-called the multiplex PCR reads, giving one row per CDR3 protein. The table records about 350,000 distinct CDR3 sequences, about 15% of them present only once. The sample was blood. The source of these receptors is a woman aged 25 to 45 with Graves' hyperthyroidism.

This clonotype has ten or more counts. The chain has TRBV2 and TRBJ1-6, with D hard to call. The CDR3 contains 13 residues. Trimming took off 8 bases at V and 4 bases at J, with 9 bases between the two ends. CDR1 and CDR2 from the germline V gene are SNHLY and FYNNEI. This chain's CDR3 is CASSANYNSPLHF. The CDR3 bases are TGTGCCAGCTCAGCCAATTATAATTCACCCCTCCACTTT. Based on the CDR3 plus reference TRBV2 and TRBJ1-6, the full variable domain is EPEVTQTPSHQVTQMGQEVILRCVPISNHLYFYWYRQILGQKVEFLVSFYNNEISEKSEIFDDQFSVERPDGSNFTLKIRSTKLEDSAMYFCASSANYNSPLHFGNGTRLTVT.

In its sample, this clonotype was seen many times. V is TRBV28 and J is TRBJ2-7, with 7 bases matching TRBD2. In germline, CDR1 is MDHEN, CDR2 SYDVKM. The CDR3 is 12 amino acids. V dropped 8 bases and J dropped 2; count of bases not matched to a gene: 3. DNA of the CDR3: TGTGCCAGCCGGGGGAGGGCCTACGAGCAGTACTTC. Translated: CASRGRAYEQYF.

This clonotype was observed many times. The chain uses TRBV20-1 and TRBJ2-5; no definite D call. Per germline, CDR1 DFQATT and CDR2 SNEGSKA (reference sequence). Trimming pared 3 bases from V and 5 bases from J, leaving 13 bases between. The CDR3 sequence is 13 residues long. This CDR3 reads CSASYSLGETQYF. Written as DNA, the CDR3 is TGCAGTGCTAGTTACTCCCTGGGGGAGACCCAGTACTTC.

The sample holds many counts of this clonotype. V is TRBV24-1 and J is TRBJ1-5; no definite D call. Germline V gene data show CDR1 as KGHDR and CDR2 as SFDVKD. V was cut by 1 base and J by 6 bases, with 6 bases left in between. The CDR3 totals 13 residues. The chain's CDR3 is CATSDLQFQPQHF. Written as DNA, the CDR3 is TGTGCCACCAGTGATTTACAATTTCAGCCCCAGCATTTT.

This clonotype was seen many times. V usage is TRBV29-1 and J usage is TRBJ2-3; maybe TRBD2 (6 bases). This CDR3 has 18 residues. CDR1 is SQVTM, CDR2 ANQGSEA, per germline. With 7 bases removed from V and 1 base from J, the gap between germline ends came to 27 bases. The CDR3 bases are TGCAGCGCCAATTTCGGAGGAGCAGGAGGGATTGGCACAGATACGCAGTATTTT. It yields the protein CSANFGGAGGIGTDTQYF.

The CDR3 loop reads CASSQEARGAYEQYF. CDR3 coding DNA: TGCGCCAGCAGCCAAGAAGCCAGGGGAGCCTACGAGCAGTACTTC. The V call is TRBV4-3, the J call TRBJ2-7; tentatively, D is TRBD1 (6 bases). Trimming stripped 0 bases from V and 2 bases from J, with 11 bases between. CDR3 length: 15 residues. From germline, CDR1 is LGHNA and CDR2 YSLEER.

This clonotype was seen a few times. A much larger clone lies one base from this, so it may be a read error. The CDR3 coding sequence is TGTGCCGGCAGGAACCAGGGTTTTGCGGAGACCCAGTACTTC. Protein sequence: CAGRNQGFAETQYF. The J gene is TRBJ2-5, the V gene TRBV12-3 or TRBV12-4; weak D call: TRBD1 (5 bases). The CDR3 loop spans 14 amino acids.

The table lists this clonotype with many counts. V usage is TRBV7-9 and J usage is TRBJ1-4; D remains ambiguous. The CDR3 sequence is 14 residues long. The V end lost 5 bases, the J end lost 8 bases, and 15 bases lay between the germline ends. Germline loops: CDR1 SEHNR, CDR2 FQNEAQ (reference sequence). CDR3 protein: CASSLVSEGEKLFF. The DNA for the CDR3 is TGTGCCAGCAGCCTCGTCTCGGAGGGCGAAAAACTGTTTTTT.

This clonotype was seen repeatedly, ten times or more. The chain has TRBV4-3 and TRBJ2-1; 8 bases fit TRBD2. Trimming cost V 0 bases and J 10 bases; bases outside gene matches: 5. The CDR3 extends over 14 amino acids. Germline assignment: CDR1 LGHNA and CDR2 YSLEER. CDR3 region: CASSQDAGGEEQFF. CDR3 DNA: TGCGCCAGCAGCCAAGATGCGGGGGGAGAAGAGCAGTTCTTC.

CDR3: CASSHRAGANVLTF. The CDR3 DNA follows: TGTGCCAGCAGCCACAGGGCTGGGGCCAACGTCCTGACTTTC. This sequence joins TRBV7-2 and TRBJ2-6, with D maybe TRBD1 (6 bases). CDR3 length: 14 residues. Germline-derived CDR1 and CDR2 are SGHTA and FQGNSA. The ends were cut back, 5 bases at V and 2 bases at J, with 7 bases in the middle.

There are a few counts of this clonotype. This chain joins TRBV20-1 and TRBJ1-2; 9 nucleotides line up with TRBD1. Germline CDR1 reads DFQATT; CDR2 reads SNEGSKA (reference sequence). The V gene end was trimmed by 4 bases and the J gene end by 7 bases; junction bases not matched to a gene: 4. The CDR3 runs 12 residues. CDR3 sequence: CSAIGQGFGYTF. The CDR3, as DNA: TGCAGTGCTATTGGACAGGGGTTTGGCTACACCTTC.

This clonotype was picked up many times. The chain combines TRBV20-1 with TRBJ1-2; possibly TRBD1 for D (5 bases). With 7 bases removed from V and 4 bases from J, the gap between germline ends came to 16 bases. The CDR3 spans 13 residues. Germline V gives CDR1 DFQATT, CDR2 SNEGSKA (reference sequence). The CDR3 protein is CSGWGGGGYGYTF. The CDR3 DNA reads as TGCAGTGGTTGGGGGGGTGGAGGCTATGGCTACACCTTC.

Ten or more counts support this clonotype. V and J are TRBV28 and TRBJ2-7, with 8 positions matching TRBD1. Germline loops: CDR1 MDHEN, CDR2 SYDVKM. V trimming: 5 bases; J trimming: 3 bases; junction bases outside the gene matches: 12. The CDR3 contains 16 residues. The CDR3 nucleotides read TGTGCCAGCAGTCCCCCACCGGGGACAGGCGGCTACGAGCAGTACTTC. Translated: CASSPPPGTGGYEQYF.

The J gene is TRBJ1-5, the V gene TRBV30, with D uncertain. V shed 0 bases and J shed 6 bases, with 18 bases lying between them. This CDR3 spans 16 amino acids. CDR1 and CDR2 from the germline V gene are GTSNPN and SVGIG (reference sequence). The CDR3 protein is CAWSVYGRMFAQPQHF. The CDR3 DNA is TGTGCCTGGAGTGTTTACGGCAGGATGTTCGCTCAGCCCCAGCATTTT.

This clonotype came up many times. The rearrangement links TRBV7-2 to TRBJ2-3; no firm D call. This CDR3 region has 13 residues. V lost 3 bases to trimming and J lost 2 bases, with 6 bases between them. Looked up from germline, CDR1 is SGHTA and CDR2 is FQGNSA. CDR3: CASSFSITDTQYF. CDR3 in DNA: TGTGCCAGCAGCTTCTCTATCACAGATACGCAGTATTTT. The whole variable domain, remainder taken from reference TRBV7-2 and TRBJ2-3, is GAGVSQSPSNKVTEKGKDVELRCDPISGHTALYWYRQSLGQGLEFLIYFQGNSAPDKSGLPSDRFSAERTGGSVSTLTIQRTQQEDSAVYLCASSFSITDTQYFGPGTRLTVL.

This clonotype was observed many times. The chain joins TRBV6-2 or TRBV6-3 to TRBJ2-1; a possible D gene is TRBD2 (5 bases). CDR3 length equals 13 residues. Deletions cut 5 bases from V and 7 bases from J, with 12 bases between. The germline V gene encodes CDR1 MNHEY and CDR2 SVGEGT. The CDR3 region is CASSRGSANEQFF. As DNA, the CDR3 is TGTGCCAGCAGTAGAGGGTCCGCTAATGAGCAGTTCTTC.

This clonotype appeared many times. V usage is TRBV28 and J usage is TRBJ2-1; 8 nucleotides align to TRBD1. CDR1 is MDHEN and CDR2 is SYDVKM in the germline V gene. With 11 bases clipped from V and 6 bases from J, the junction kept 6 bases outside the gene matches. The CDR3 sequence is 12 residues long. DNA for the CDR3: TGTGCCCTGAGGACAGGGCGCAATGAGCAGTTCTTC. This gives the protein CALRTGRNEQFF.

This clonotype has ten or more counts. The gene calls are TRBV29-1 and TRBJ2-5; D perhaps matches TRBD2 (6 bases). The CDR3 has 13 residues. With 3 bases removed from V and 5 bases from J, the gap between germline ends came to 13 bases. In germline, CDR1 is SQVTM, CDR2 ANQGSEA. The CDR3 spells CSVDHRGGETQYF. In nucleotides, the CDR3 is TGCAGCGTTGATCATAGGGGAGGTGAGACCCAGTACTTC. The whole variable domain, remainder taken from reference TRBV29-1 and TRBJ2-5, is SAVISQKPSRDICQRGTSLTIQCQVDSQVTMMFWYRQQPGQSLTLIATANQGSEATYESGFVIDKFPISRPNLTFSTLTVSNMSPEDSSIYLCSVDHRGGETQYFGPGTRLLVL.

The rearrangement links TRBV7-9 to TRBJ2-7; no clear D. The CDR3 consists of 15 residues. Germline loops: CDR1 SEHNR, CDR2 FQNEAQ (reference sequence). Trimming left V 1 base short and J 3 bases short, with 13 bases between. The CDR3 coding sequence is TGTGCCAGCAGCTTAGAGCTAGGCCCCCTCTACGAGCAGTACTTC. It translates to CASSLELGPLYEQYF.

The genes are TRBV12-3 or TRBV12-4 and TRBJ2-7; possibly TRBD1 for D (5 bases). Trimming removed 3 bases from V and 2 bases from J, with 8 bases in between. This CDR3 has 13 residues. DNA of the CDR3: TGTGCCAGCAGTTTGACGGACACCTACGAGCAGTACTTC. Encoded protein: CASSLTDTYEQYF.

This clonotype was recorded many times. The rearrangement joins TRBV7-9 to TRBJ1-3; D is unresolved. The CDR3 runs 15 residues. Germline V CDR1 and CDR2: SEHNR, FQNEAQ (reference sequence). Trimming shortened V by 5 bases and J by 0 bases, and 11 bases separated the two germline ends. This CDR3 reads CASSPLGSSGNTIYF. CDR3 bases: TGTGCCAGCAGCCCCTTGGGAAGCTCTGGAAACACCATATATTTT.

The V gene is TRBV2, the J gene TRBJ2-5, with D possibly matching TRBD1 (6 bases). The CDR3 has 14 residues. Trimming left V 10 bases short and J 5 bases short, with 20 bases between. CDR1 is SNHLY and CDR2 is FYNNEI in the germline V gene. Written as DNA, the CDR3 is TGTGCCACCAGAGGACAGTCACAAGGGGAGACCCAGTACTTC. This encodes CATRGQSQGETQYF.

This clonotype was seen only a few times. The rearrangement uses TRBV3-2 and TRBJ2-5; TRBD2, as called in the table, went unchecked against the DNA. TRBV3-2 corresponds to a pseudogene. The CDR3 is 14 residues long. The chain's CDR3 is CASSQDQGGETQYF. In nucleotides, the CDR3 is TGCGCCAGCAGCCAAGACCAGGGAGGAGAGACCCAGTACTTC.

The chain has TRBV7-6 and TRBJ2-5; no firm D call. V lost 6 bases and J 7 bases, leaving 18 bases between the germline ends. CDR3 length: 14 amino acids. Germline V gives CDR1 SGHVS, CDR2 FNYEAQ. CDR3 bases: TGTGCCAGCAGACGCCGGACCGGTGCTGGGACCCAGTACTTC. It is translated as CASRRRTGAGTQYF.

There are many counts of this clonotype. This rearrangement joins TRBV14 to TRBJ2-3; D uncertain. Trimming took off 4 bases at V and 5 bases at J, with 7 bases between the two ends. This CDR3 spans 12 amino acids. Germline values: CDR1 SGHDN, CDR2 FVKESK. The CDR3 DNA follows: TGTGCCAGCAGCCTCTACGGAGATACGCAGTATTTT. Translated: CASSLYGDTQYF.

There are many counts of this clonotype. The chain couples TRBV18 to TRBJ1-3, with D possibly matching TRBD1 (6 bases). The germline gives CDR1 KGHSH, CDR2 LQKENI. V lost 2 bases and J lost 4, with 9 bases in between. The CDR3 is 14 amino acids. The CDR3 sequence is CASSPNGQGNTIYF. The CDR3 bases are TGTGCCAGCTCACCAAATGGACAGGGAAACACCATATATTTT.

Many counts were recorded for this clonotype. The chain combines TRBV11-1 with TRBJ2-7, with 9 nucleotides matching TRBD1. This CDR3 spans 15 amino acids. After removal of 4 bases from V and 3 bases from J, the junction contained 7 bases not matched to a gene. Germline CDR1 and CDR2: SGHAT and FQDESV (reference sequence). As DNA, the CDR3 is TGTGCCAGCAGCTCGGGACAGGGTCCGAGCTACGAGCAGTACTTC. Amino acid sequence: CASSSGQGPSYEQYF.